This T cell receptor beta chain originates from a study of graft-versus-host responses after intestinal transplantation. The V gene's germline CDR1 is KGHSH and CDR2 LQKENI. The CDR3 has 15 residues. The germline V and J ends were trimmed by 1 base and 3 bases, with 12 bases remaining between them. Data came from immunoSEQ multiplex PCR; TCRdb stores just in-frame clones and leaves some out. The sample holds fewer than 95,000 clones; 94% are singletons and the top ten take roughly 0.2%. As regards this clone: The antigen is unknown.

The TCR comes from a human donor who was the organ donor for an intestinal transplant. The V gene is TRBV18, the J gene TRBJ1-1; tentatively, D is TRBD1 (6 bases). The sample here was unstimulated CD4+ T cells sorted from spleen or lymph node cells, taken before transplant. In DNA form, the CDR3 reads TGTGCCAGCTCACCACGCAGGGGATGGGACACTGAAGCTTTCTTT. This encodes CASSPRRGWDTEAFF.